The rows below give T cell receptor beta chains drawn from one sample of a study of identical twins. One entry per CDR3 protein results from TCRdb running MiXCR on the 5' RACE reads. The sample gives about 530,000 distinct CDR3 sequences, more than 20% of which show up once; 0.48% is in the top ten. The sample was also linked to a second study, of yellow fever vaccine responses in identical twins.

Sequencing was carried out using CD4+ T cells sorted from blood. Every receptor here comes from a woman under 30 in good health. Each CDR3 is given with its conserved first and last residue. The D gene is left open where the match is weak. Clone size is stated in some rows and not others, as once, few, many or a class when expanded.

>TRBJ2-1|TRBD1|TRBV27|.
CASSRDRGVYNEQFF
TGTGCCAGCAGTCGGGACAGGGGGGTCTACAATGAGCAGTTCTTC
>TRBJ2-7|TRBD2|TRBV12-3/TRBV12-4|.
CASSTSGRANEQYF
TGTGCCAGCAGTACGAGCGGGAGGGCCAACGAGCAGTACTTC
>TRBJ1-4|TRBD1|TRBV12-3/TRBV12-4|many
CASSLGQGGEKLFF
TGTGCCAGCAGTTTAGGACAGGGTGGGGAAAAACTGTTTTTT
>TRBJ1-2|TRBD1|TRBV2|.
CASNKQGSNYGYTF
TGTGCCAGCAATAAACAGGGGTCTAACTATGGCTACACCTTC
>TRBJ2-7|TRBD1|TRBV12-3/TRBV12-4|.
CASSRTGTGSYEQYF
TGTGCCAGCAGTCGAACCGGGACAGGTTCCTACGAGCAGTACTTC
>TRBJ2-7|TRBD1|TRBV29-1|many
CSVVLITGQGANEQYF
TGCAGCGTTGTCCTCATCACGGGACAGGGGGCAAACGAGCAGTACTTC
>TRBJ2-1|TRBD2|TRBV28|.
CASSLSSGGYYNEQFF
TGTGCCAGCAGTTTAAGTAGCGGGGGGTACTACAATGAGCAGTTCTTC
>TRBJ2-1|.|TRBV5-5|.
CASRRGPIFYNEQFF
TGTGCCAGCAGACGGGGACCGATATTCTACAATGAGCAGTTCTTC
>TRBJ2-7|.|TRBV19|few
CASTMTGGAYEQYF
TGTGCCAGTACTATGACTGGCGGGGCCTACGAGCAGTACTTC
>TRBJ1-1|.|TRBV10-2|few
CASYRGQVTTEAFF
TGCGCCAGCTACCGCGGGCAGGTGACCACTGAAGCTTTCTTT
>TRBJ2-1|.|TRBV4-2|.
CASSQESQTVYNEQFF
TGTGCCAGCAGCCAAGAAAGCCAGACAGTATACAATGAGCAGTTCTTC
>TRBJ2-1|TRBD2|TRBV20-1|few
CSARVGLAGVVFF
TGCAGTGCTAGAGTGGGACTAGCGGGAGTTGTGTTCTTC
>TRBJ2-7|.|TRBV28|.
CASSLSVTNYEQYF
TGTGCCAGCAGTTTATCTGTGACCAACTACGAGCAGTACTTC
>TRBJ2-1|.|TRBV7-8|few
CASSLAASHEQFF
TGTGCCAGCAGCTTAGCGGCCAGCCATGAGCAGTTCTTC
>TRBJ2-1|TRBD1|TRBV20-1|few
CSAPDRGTNNEQFF
TGCAGTGCCCCGGACAGGGGGACCAACAATGAGCAGTTCTTC
>TRBJ2-2|.|TRBV4-1|few
CASSQPASTGELFF
TGCGCCAGCAGCCAGCCAGCGAGCACCGGGGAGCTGTTTTTT
>TRBJ2-5|.|TRBV20-1|.
CSATWIQETQYF
TGCAGTGCTACTTGGATCCAAGAGACCCAGTACTTC
>TRBJ1-5|.|TRBV28|.
CASSLLQSNQPQHF
TGTGCCAGCAGTTTATTACAGAGCAATCAGCCCCAGCATTTT
>TRBJ2-6|.|TRBV4-1|.
CASSQEGYGANVLTF
TGCGCCAGCAGCCAAGAAGGTTACGGGGCCAACGTCCTGACTTTC
>TRBJ1-6|.|TRBV6-1|.
CASSEVDISPLHF
TGTGCCAGCAGTGAAGTAGACATCTCACCCCTCCACTTT
>TRBJ2-1|TRBD2|TRBV6-4|few
CASRLRTSTHHNEQFF
TGTGCCAGCAGACTCAGGACTAGCACTCACCATAATGAGCAGTTCTTC
>TRBJ2-2|TRBD2|TRBV9|few
CASSASSGGVTGELFF
TGTGCCAGCAGCGCAAGTAGCGGGGGGGTCACCGGGGAGCTGTTTTTT
>TRBJ2-5|TRBD2|TRBV3-1|.
CAAGASGGNQETQYF
TGTGCAGCTGGGGCTAGCGGGGGAAACCAAGAGACCCAGTACTTC
>TRBJ2-6|.|TRBV19|.
CASSIPGQGANVLTF
TGTGCCAGTAGTATACCCGGGCAAGGGGCCAACGTCCTGACTTTC
>TRBJ1-2|.|TRBV20-1|few
CSAPYGWGTQGYTF
TGCAGTGCCCCCTACGGGTGGGGGACTCAGGGCTACACCTTC
>TRBJ2-3|.|TRBV29-1|few
CSVAVNTDTQYF
TGCAGCGTTGCCGTCAACACAGATACGCAGTATTTT
>TRBJ2-1|TRBD2|TRBV5-1|.
CASSLSASGDEQFF
TGCGCCAGCAGCTTGTCGGCTAGCGGAGATGAGCAGTTCTTC
>TRBJ2-1|TRBD2|TRBV5-1|.
CASSLTSGVSGEQFF
TGCGCCAGCAGCTTGACTAGCGGGGTTAGTGGTGAGCAGTTCTTC
>TRBJ2-1|TRBD2|TRBV7-6|.
CASSLIAGQVDEQFF
TGTGCCAGCAGCTTGATAGCGGGCCAGGTGGATGAGCAGTTCTTC
>TRBJ1-1|.|TRBV20-1|.
CSVPGRGTEAFF
TGCAGTGTACCGGGGAGGGGCACTGAAGCTTTCTTT
>TRBJ2-1|TRBD1|TRBV27|.
CASSVTGGLSYNEQFF
TGTGCCAGCAGTGTTACAGGGGGATTATCCTACAATGAGCAGTTCTTC
>TRBJ1-2|.|TRBV15|.
CATSREGGGIYGYTF
TGTGCCACCAGCAGAGAGGGGGGAGGGATTTATGGCTACACCTTC
>TRBJ2-1|.|TRBV19|.
CASSGTGAGYEQFF
TGTGCCAGTAGCGGGACCGGGGCTGGGTATGAGCAGTTCTTC
>TRBJ2-1|.|TRBV12-3/TRBV12-4|few
CASRKSHFGEQFF
TGTGCCAGCCGAAAATCGCACTTCGGTGAGCAGTTCTTC
>TRBJ2-6|.|TRBV19|.
CASTRGGGAGANVLTF
TGTGCCAGTACCCGGGGCGGCGGGGCTGGGGCCAACGTCCTGACTTTC
>TRBJ2-3|.|TRBV4-1|.
CASSQPVPDTQYF
TGCGCCAGCAGCCAACCCGTCCCAGATACGCAGTATTTT
>TRBJ2-2|.|TRBV11-3|once
CASSPGMRTTSTGELFF
TGTGCCAGCAGCCCGGGGATGCGGACTACGAGCACCGGGGAGCTGTTTTTT
>TRBJ2-7|TRBD1|TRBV5-1|.
CASSLLLAGTGYEQYF
TGCGCCAGCAGCTTGCTCCTCGCCGGGACAGGATACGAGCAGTACTTC
>TRBJ2-2|.|TRBV9|few
CASSVDTAFTGELFF
TGTGCCAGCAGCGTAGACACAGCTTTCACCGGGGAGCTGTTTTTT
>TRBJ1-2|.|TRBV7-2|many
CASSLGPAGGSGYTF
TGTGCCAGCAGCTTAGGCCCTGCGGGAGGGAGCGGCTACACCTTC
>TRBJ2-7|TRBD2|TRBV29-1|few
CSVVLAEVSYEQYF
TGCAGCGTTGTACTAGCGGAAGTGAGCTACGAGCAGTACTTC
>TRBJ2-1|TRBD2|TRBV25-1|few
CASSEPHGEGGLYNEQFF
TGTGCCAGCAGTGAACCCCACGGGGAGGGCGGCTTATACAATGAGCAGTTCTTC
>TRBJ2-7|TRBD1|TRBV12-3/TRBV12-4|.
CASSLLPTGGEQYF
TGTGCCAGCAGTTTACTCCCCACAGGGGGCGAGCAGTACTTC
>TRBJ2-3|.|TRBV29-1|few
CSVVAGAGDTQYF
TGCAGCGTTGTTGCGGGGGCCGGGGATACGCAGTATTTT
>TRBJ1-5|.|TRBV4-1|few
CASSQDGGYSNQPQHF
TGCGCCAGCAGCCAGGACGGAGGGTATAGCAATCAGCCCCAGCATTTT
>TRBJ1-4|TRBD1|TRBV5-1|few
CASSLGRGIVDEKLFF
TGCGCCAGCAGCTTGGGCAGGGGGATAGTAGATGAAAAACTGTTTTTT
>TRBJ1-6|.|TRBV20-1|.
CSASVGGAHNSPLHF
TGCAGTGCTAGTGTGGGGGGGGCACATAATTCACCCCTCCACTTT
>TRBJ2-3|TRBD1|TRBV6-6|.
CASSDNRGNTQYF
TGTGCCAGCAGCGATAACAGGGGAAATACGCAGTATTTT
>TRBJ2-1|.|TRBV6-5|.
CASSSVGPHNEQFF
TGTGCCAGCAGTTCCGTGGGACCACACAATGAGCAGTTCTTC
>TRBJ2-7|.|TRBV5-6|few
CASSLWTAYEQYF
TGTGCCAGCAGCCTTTGGACTGCTTACGAGCAGTACTTC